This T cell receptor (beta chain) was captured in a study of T cells after somatic rescue of genetic block. Repertoires were generated with immunoSEQ multiplex PCR, while TCRdb's copy carries only in-frame clones and drops some. The sample yields some 10,000 clones, around two thirds seen once. The germline V gene encodes CDR1 DFQATT and CDR2 SNEGSKA (reference sequence). This CDR3 comprises 11 residues. Trimming removed 6 bases at V and 2 bases at J, with 8 bases between. This chain uses TRBV20-1 with TRBJ2-7; D may be TRBD2 (5 bases). The specimen sequenced was peripheral blood mononuclear cells (PBMCs). The sequence was obtained from a boy between 10 and 17 years old. The CDR3 sequence is CSAAGAYEQYF. CDR3 in DNA: TGCAGTGCAGCCGGGGCCTACGAGCAGTACTTC.